These T cell receptor beta chains were read from a single sample in a study of blood T cell repertoires in COVID-19. Clones were read by immunoSEQ multiplex PCR, and TCRdb kept only the in-frame ones, dropping some. The sample shows 70,000 or so clones, around 86% of them seen only once. Sequenced input: peripheral blood. Source of these receptors: a woman in her late teens or twenties with acute or convalescent COVID-19. Each CDR3 is given with its conserved first and last residue. D genes are given only for firm matches. Clone sizes are given selectively: once, few, many, or a class where the clone is expanded.

d_gene | j_gene | abundance | v_gene | CDR3nt | CDR3aa
TRBD1 | TRBJ1-1 | . | TRBV11-2 | TGTGCCAGCAGTCTAGCTTTTGGGACAGTGAACACTGAAGCTTTCTTT | CASSLAFGTVNTEAFF
TRBD1 | TRBJ2-7 | . | TRBV4-1 | TGCGCCAGCAGCCCTGGACAGGGGGCGATCTACGAGCAGTACTTC | CASSPGQGAIYEQYF
. | TRBJ2-7 | . | TRBV5-1 | TGCGCCAGCAGCTTGGGTACAGGGAGCGACGAGCAGTACTTC | CASSLGTGSDEQYF
. | TRBJ1-6 | . | TRBV30 | TGTGCCTGCGGACTGAGCAATTCACCCCTCCACTTT | CACGLSNSPLHF
. | TRBJ2-5 | . | TRBV28 | TGTGCCAGCAGTTTCGCGATACTAGCACCAACGGGGACCCAGTACTTC | CASSFAILAPTGTQYF
. | TRBJ1-1 | . | TRBV10-3 | TGTGCCATCAGTGTATCAGGGGCGGGGGACACTGAAGCTTTCTTT | CAISVSGAGDTEAFF
TRBD2 | TRBJ2-7 | . | TRBV29-1 | TGCAGCGGACTAGCGGGAGAGGTCGGTGGCTACGAGCAGTACTTC | CSGLAGEVGGYEQYF
TRBD1 | TRBJ2-3 | . | TRBV27 | TGTGCCAGCAGCAGGACAGGGGAGGTTCCAGATACGCAGTATTTT | CASSRTGEVPDTQYF
TRBD2 | TRBJ2-5 | . | TRBV30 | TGTGCCTGGAGTGTACCAGCGGGGGGCCCCTTTGACCAGTACTTC | CAWSVPAGGPFDQYF
TRBD1 | TRBJ2-2 | . | TRBV27 | TGTGCCAGCAGTCCACGAGTAGGGGGCATCACCGGGGAGCTGTTTTTT | CASSPRVGGITGELFF
. | TRBJ2-4 | once | TRBV7-2 | TGTGCCAGCAGCTTAGATTGGGCGCTAGCCAAAAACATTCAGTACTTC | CASSLDWALAKNIQYF
TRBD1 | TRBJ2-7 | . | TRBV5-1 | TGCGCCAGCAGCTTAACAGGGGTCTACGAGCAGTACTTC | CASSLTGVYEQYF
. | TRBJ1-1 | once | TRBV5-1 | TGCGCCAGCAGCTTGGTGGGTCGTGCGGGTGAAGCTTTCTTT | CASSLVGRAGEAFF
TRBD2 | TRBJ2-5 | . | TRBV7-9 | TGTGCCAGCAGCTTAGCCGGGAGGGAGACCCAGTACTTC | CASSLAGRETQYF
. | TRBJ2-3 | . | TRBV11-2 | TGTGCCAGCAGCTTAGCGTGGGGGGACACAGATACGCAGTATTTT | CASSLAWGDTDTQYF
TRBD1 | TRBJ1-1 | . | TRBV7-2 | TGTGCCAGCAGCTTTGCCGGGACAGGGGCCACTGAAGCTTTCTTT | CASSFAGTGATEAFF
. | TRBJ2-7 | . | TRBV6-5 | TGTGCCAGCAGACTCGAGGAGGGGGCCGAGCAGTACTTC | CASRLEEGAEQYF
TRBD2 | TRBJ2-6 | . | TRBV6-2/TRBV6-3 | TGTGCCAGCAGTTACCCGCTCGGACTAGCGGGTAACTCTGGGGCCAACGTCCTGACTTTC | CASSYPLGLAGNSGANVLTF
TRBD1 | TRBJ2-3 | once | TRBV6-5 | TGTGCCAGCAGTAAACAGGGGATTAGCACAGATACGCAGTATTTT | CASSKQGISTDTQYF
TRBD2 | TRBJ2-1 | few | TRBV10-2 | TGCGCCAGCAGTGCGGTAGCGGGGGTGGATGAGCAGTTCTTC | CASSAVAGVDEQFF
. | TRBJ1-4 | . | TRBV4-1 | TGCGCCAGCAGCCAAGGGACATCAACTAATGAAAAACTGTTTTTT | CASSQGTSTNEKLFF
TRBD2 | TRBJ2-1 | . | TRBV4-1 | TGCGCCAGCAGCCAGGCTTCGCATCGCGGGGGGTACTACAATGAGCAGTTCTTC | CASSQASHRGGYYNEQFF
. | TRBJ2-1 | . | TRBV11-3 | TGTGCCAGCAGCTTGGGGAGGCAAACCTACAATGAGCAGTTCTTC | CASSLGRQTYNEQFF
TRBD2 | TRBJ2-1 | once | TRBV5-1 | TGCGCCAGCAGCTTGCGTGCGGGAGGGCCGTATGAGCAGTTCTTC | CASSLRAGGPYEQFF
TRBD2 | TRBJ2-3 | . | TRBV23-1 | TGCGCCAGCAGTTCTCGGACTAGCGGGAGTAAAAAAAGCACAGATACGCAGTATTTT | CASSSRTSGSKKSTDTQYF
. | TRBJ1-5 | . | TRBV19 | TGTGCCAGTAATACCATCGAGGGTATAGGACAGCCCCAGCATTTT | CASNTIEGIGQPQHF
TRBD1 | TRBJ1-2 | . | TRBV6-5 | TGTGCCAGCAGTCCCGGGACAGGAGGTGGCTACACCTTC | CASSPGTGGGYTF
. | TRBJ2-3 | . | TRBV29-1 | TGCAGCGTCGCCCCGGGGTCGGGGGATACGCAGTATTTT | CSVAPGSGDTQYF